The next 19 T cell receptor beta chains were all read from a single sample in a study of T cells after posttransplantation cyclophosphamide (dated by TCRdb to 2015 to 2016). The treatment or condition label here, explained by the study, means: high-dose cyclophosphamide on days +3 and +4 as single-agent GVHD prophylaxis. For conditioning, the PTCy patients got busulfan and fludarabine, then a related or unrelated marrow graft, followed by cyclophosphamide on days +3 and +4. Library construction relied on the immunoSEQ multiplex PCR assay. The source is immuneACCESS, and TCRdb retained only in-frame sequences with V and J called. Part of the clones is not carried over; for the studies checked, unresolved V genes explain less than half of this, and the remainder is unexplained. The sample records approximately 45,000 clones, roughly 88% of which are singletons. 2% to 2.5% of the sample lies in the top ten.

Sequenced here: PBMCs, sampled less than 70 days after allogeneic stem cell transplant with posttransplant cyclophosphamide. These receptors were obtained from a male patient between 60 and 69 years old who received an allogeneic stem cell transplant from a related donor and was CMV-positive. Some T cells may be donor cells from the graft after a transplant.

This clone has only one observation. The CDR3 bases are TGCGCCAGCAGCCAAGTTTCGGTCGGCTTTTACAGGGCCGCAGATACGCAGTATTTT. Translating it yields CASSQVSVGFYRAADTQYF. V and J are TRBV4-1 and TRBJ2-3, with TRBD1 as a possible D gene (6 bases). Germline V lookup: CDR1 MGHRA, CDR2 YSYEKL. V lost 1 base and J lost 4, with 24 bases in between. The CDR3 runs to 19 residues.

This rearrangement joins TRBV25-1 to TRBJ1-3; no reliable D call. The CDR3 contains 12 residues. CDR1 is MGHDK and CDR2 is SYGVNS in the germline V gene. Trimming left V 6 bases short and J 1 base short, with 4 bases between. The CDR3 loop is CASRRSGNTIYF. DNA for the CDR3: TGTGCCAGCAGGAGATCTGGAAACACCATATATTTT.

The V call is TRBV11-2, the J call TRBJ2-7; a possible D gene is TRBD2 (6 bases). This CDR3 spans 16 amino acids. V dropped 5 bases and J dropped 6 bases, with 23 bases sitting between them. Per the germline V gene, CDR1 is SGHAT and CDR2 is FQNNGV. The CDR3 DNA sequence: TGTGCCAGCAGCCCCCCCCACGCGGCGGGGCAGGGCGAGCAGTACGTC. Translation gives CASSPPHAAGQGEQYV.

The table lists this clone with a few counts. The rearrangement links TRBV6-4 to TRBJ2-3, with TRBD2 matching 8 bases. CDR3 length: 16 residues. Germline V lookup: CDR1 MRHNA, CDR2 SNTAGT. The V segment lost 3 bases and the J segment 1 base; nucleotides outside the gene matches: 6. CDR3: CASSEGPAGGTDTQYF. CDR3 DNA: TGTGCCAGCAGTGAAGGTCCAGCGGGGGGCACAGATACGCAGTATTTT.

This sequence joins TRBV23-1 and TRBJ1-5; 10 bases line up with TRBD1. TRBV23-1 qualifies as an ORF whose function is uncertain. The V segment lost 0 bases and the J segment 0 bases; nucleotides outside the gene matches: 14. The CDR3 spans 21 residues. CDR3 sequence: CASSQSCDRGRIKFSNQPQHF. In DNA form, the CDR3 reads TGCGCCAGCAGTCAATCGTGCGACAGGGGGCGCATAAAGTTTAGCAATCAGCCCCAGCATTTT.

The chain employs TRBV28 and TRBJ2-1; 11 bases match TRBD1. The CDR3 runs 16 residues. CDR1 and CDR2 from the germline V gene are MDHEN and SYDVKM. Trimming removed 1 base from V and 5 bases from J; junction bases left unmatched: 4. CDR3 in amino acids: CASSLYGTGGNNEQFF. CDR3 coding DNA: TGTGCCAGCAGTTTATATGGGACAGGGGGTAACAATGAGCAGTTCTTC. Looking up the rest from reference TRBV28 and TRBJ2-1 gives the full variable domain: DVKVTQSSRYLVKRTGEKVFLECVQDMDHENMFWYRQDPGLGLRLIYFSYDVKMKEKGDIPEGYSVSREKKERFSLILESASTNQTSMYLCASSLYGTGGNNEQFFGPGTRLTVL.

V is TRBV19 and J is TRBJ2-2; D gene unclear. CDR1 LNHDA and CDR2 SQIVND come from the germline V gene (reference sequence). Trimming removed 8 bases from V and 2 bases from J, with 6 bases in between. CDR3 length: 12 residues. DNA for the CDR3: TGTGCCAGTTGCAGAAACACCGGGGAGCTGTTTTTT. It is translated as CASCRNTGELFF.

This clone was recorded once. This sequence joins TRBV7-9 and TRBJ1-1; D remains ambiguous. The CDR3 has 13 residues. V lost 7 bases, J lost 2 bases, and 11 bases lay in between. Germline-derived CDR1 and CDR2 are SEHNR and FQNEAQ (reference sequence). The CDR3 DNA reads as TGTGCCAGCAAGTACAATATAAACACTGAAGCTTTCTTT. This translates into CASKYNINTEAFF.

The CDR3 DNA reads as TGTGCCAGCAGACGACCCGGGACAGGGGACACAGATACGCAGTATTTT. Translating it yields CASRRPGTGDTDTQYF. J is TRBJ2-3 and V is TRBV7-9; 10 bases fit TRBD1. V lost 6 bases and J lost 2; bases outside the gene matches: 8. This CDR3 spans 16 amino acids. CDR1 and CDR2 (germline): SEHNR, FQNEAQ (reference sequence).

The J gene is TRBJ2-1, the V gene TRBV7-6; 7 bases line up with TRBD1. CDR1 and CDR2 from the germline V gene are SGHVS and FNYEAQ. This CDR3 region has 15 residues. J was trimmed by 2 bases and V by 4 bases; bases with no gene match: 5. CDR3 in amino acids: CASSSGTATYNEQFF. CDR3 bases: TGTGCCAGCAGCTCCGGGACAGCAACCTACAATGAGCAGTTCTTC.

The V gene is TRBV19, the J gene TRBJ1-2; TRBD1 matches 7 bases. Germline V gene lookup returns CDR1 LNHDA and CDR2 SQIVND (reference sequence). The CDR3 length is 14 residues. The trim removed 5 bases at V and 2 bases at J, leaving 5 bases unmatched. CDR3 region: CASSSGQVNYGYTF. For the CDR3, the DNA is TGTGCCAGTAGTTCCGGACAGGTGAACTATGGCTACACCTTC.

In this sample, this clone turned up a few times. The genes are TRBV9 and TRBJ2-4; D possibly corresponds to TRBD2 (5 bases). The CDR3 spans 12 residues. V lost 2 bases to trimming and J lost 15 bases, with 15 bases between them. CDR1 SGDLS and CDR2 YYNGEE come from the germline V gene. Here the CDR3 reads CASSVSEGTRYF. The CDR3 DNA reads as TGTGCCAGCAGCGTGTCAGAGGGCACTCGGTACTTC.

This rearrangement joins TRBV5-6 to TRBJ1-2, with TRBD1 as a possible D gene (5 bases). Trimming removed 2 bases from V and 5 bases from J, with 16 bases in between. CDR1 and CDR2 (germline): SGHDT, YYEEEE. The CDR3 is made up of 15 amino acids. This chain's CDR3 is CASSFGRGGLYGYTF. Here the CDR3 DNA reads TGTGCCAGCAGCTTCGGGCGCGGGGGACTGTATGGCTACACCTTC.

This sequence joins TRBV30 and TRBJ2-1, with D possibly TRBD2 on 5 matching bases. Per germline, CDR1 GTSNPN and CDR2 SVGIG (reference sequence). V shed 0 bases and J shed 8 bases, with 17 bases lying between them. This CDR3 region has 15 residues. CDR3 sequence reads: CAWSVGPGRDDEQFF. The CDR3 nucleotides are TGTGCCTGGAGTGTAGGGCCGGGAAGAGACGATGAGCAGTTCTTC.

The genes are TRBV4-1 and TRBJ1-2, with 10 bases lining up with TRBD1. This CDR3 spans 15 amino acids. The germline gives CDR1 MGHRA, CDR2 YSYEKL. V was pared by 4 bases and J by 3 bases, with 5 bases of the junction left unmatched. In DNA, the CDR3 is TGCGCCAGCAGCCTAGGACAGGGGGTTTACTATGGCTACACCTTC. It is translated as CASSLGQGVYYGYTF.

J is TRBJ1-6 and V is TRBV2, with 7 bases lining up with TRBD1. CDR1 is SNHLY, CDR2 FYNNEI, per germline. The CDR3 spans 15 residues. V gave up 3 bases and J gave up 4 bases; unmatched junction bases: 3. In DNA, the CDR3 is TGTGCCAGCAGTGAGACGGGACAGTATAATTCACCCCTCCACTTT. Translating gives CASSETGQYNSPLHF.

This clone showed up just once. As DNA, the CDR3 is TGTGCCAGCAGTGAAGCGCAGAGGGCCAGGAGCTATGGCTACACCTTC. It is translated as CASSEAQRARSYGYTF. The chain combines TRBV2 with TRBJ1-2; D is ambiguous. Germline loops: CDR1 SNHLY, CDR2 FYNNEI. CDR3 length equals 16 residues. Trimming removed 0 bases at V and 4 bases at J, with 15 bases between.

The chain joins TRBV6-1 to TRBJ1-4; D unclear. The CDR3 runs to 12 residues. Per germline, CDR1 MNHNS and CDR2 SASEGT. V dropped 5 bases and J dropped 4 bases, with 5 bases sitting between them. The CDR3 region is CASSPINEKLFF. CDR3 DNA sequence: TGTGCCAGCAGTCCTATTAATGAAAAACTGTTTTTT.

This CDR3 reads CASSQNSNQPQHF. The CDR3 DNA follows: TGCGCCAGCAGTCAGAATAGCAATCAGCCCCAGCATTTT. The chain links TRBV10-2 to TRBJ1-5; no definite D call. Germline CDR1 is WSHSY and CDR2 is SAAADI. CDR3 length: 13 amino acids. Trimming left V 5 bases short and J 0 bases short, with 5 bases between.